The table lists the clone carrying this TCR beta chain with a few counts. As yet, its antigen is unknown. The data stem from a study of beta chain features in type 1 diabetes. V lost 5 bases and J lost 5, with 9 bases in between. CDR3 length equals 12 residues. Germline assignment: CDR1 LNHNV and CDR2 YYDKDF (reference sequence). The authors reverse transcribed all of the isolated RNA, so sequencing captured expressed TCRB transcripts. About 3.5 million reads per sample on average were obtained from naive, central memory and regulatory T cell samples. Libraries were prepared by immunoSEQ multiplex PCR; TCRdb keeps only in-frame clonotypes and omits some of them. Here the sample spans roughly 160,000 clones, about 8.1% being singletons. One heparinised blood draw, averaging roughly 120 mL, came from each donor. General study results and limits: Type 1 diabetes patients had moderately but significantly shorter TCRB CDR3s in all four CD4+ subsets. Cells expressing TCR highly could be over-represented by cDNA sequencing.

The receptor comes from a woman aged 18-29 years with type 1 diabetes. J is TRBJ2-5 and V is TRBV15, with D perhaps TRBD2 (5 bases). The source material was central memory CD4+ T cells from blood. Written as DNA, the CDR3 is TGTGCCACCAGCCAGCGGTCGGAGACCCAGTACTTC. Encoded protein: CATSQRSETQYF.